The clone carrying this T cell receptor beta chain was observed many times. Its antigen remains unknown. This specimen belongs to a study of T cells in Graves' hyperthyroidism and ophthalmopathy. Study in general: Sampling of peripheral blood happened at initial diagnosis, prior to any treatment.

General study findings and limits: It was a median about 7.1 months before onset that the model predicted ophthalmopathy. Researchers report that a 13 V-J model separated ophthalmopathy from stable hyperthyroidism.

PBMCs were collected from an approximately 10 ml volume of fresh peripheral blood. The TCR beta CDR3 regions underwent amplification using RNA transcripts as the source. During a first-round RT-PCR of the TCR CDR3, the HTBI primer set was used. TCRdb used MiXCR to reprocess the multiplex PCR reads, holding one entry per CDR3 protein. The sample records a few hundred thousand distinct CDR3 sequences, 13% to 15% being singletons. The CDR3 has 14 amino acids. Between the trimmed V and J ends, which lost 3 bases and 3 bases, there was a span of 11 bases. V and J are TRBV12-3 or TRBV12-4 and TRBJ1-2, with a weak D call TRBD1 (6 bases). What was sequenced was blood. This TCR derives from a woman under 30 with Graves' hyperthyroidism. In DNA form, the CDR3 reads TGTGCCAGCAGTTTTGGGACACCCTACTATGGCTACACCTTC. This sequence encodes CASSFGTPYYGYTF.